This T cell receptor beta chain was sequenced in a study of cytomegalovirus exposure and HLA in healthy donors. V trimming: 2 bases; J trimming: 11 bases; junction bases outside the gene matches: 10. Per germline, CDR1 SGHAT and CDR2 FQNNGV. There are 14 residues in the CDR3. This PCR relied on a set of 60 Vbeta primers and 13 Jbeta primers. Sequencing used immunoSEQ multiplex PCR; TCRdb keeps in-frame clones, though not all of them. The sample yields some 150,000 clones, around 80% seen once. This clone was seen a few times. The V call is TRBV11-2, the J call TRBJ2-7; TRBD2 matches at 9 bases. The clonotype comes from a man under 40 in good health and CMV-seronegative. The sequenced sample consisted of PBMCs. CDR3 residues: CASSLSQASGDKYF. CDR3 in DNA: TGTGCCAGCAGCTTATCCCAGGCTAGCGGGGATAAGTACTTC.